The clone carrying this T cell receptor beta chain has a handful of counts. As yet, its antigen is unknown. The data stem from a study of identical twins' blood T cells. The wider study: About 6 alpha and roughly six beta libraries together yielded some 50 million reads. Study findings and constraints: Environmental influences on twin similarity could not be excluded.

One entry per CDR3 protein results from TCRdb running MiXCR on the 5' RACE reads. The data hold hundreds of thousands of distinct CDR3 sequences, with around 30% observed a single time. Per the germline V gene, CDR1 is LNHDA and CDR2 is SQIVND (reference sequence). The CDR3 is 14 residues long. Losses at the gene ends were 5 bases for V and 9 bases for J; bases not matched to a gene: 8. This receptor was identified in a woman aged 18 to 55 in good health. The V call is TRBV19, the J call TRBJ2-1, with 9 bases matching TRBD2. The sequenced sample was PBMCs. CDR3 nucleotide sequence: TGTGCCAGTAGTTGGGTAGCGGGAGTCAGTGAGCAGTTCTTC. This encodes CASSWVAGVSEQFF.